These T cell receptor beta chains were read from a single sample in a study of post-analysis software for immune sequencing data. TCRdb independently ran MiXCR on the PCR reads; one entry per CDR3 protein. This table has 750,000 to 950,000 distinct CDR3 sequences, approximately 53% appearing once. Sequenced: blood. The receptors originated from a girl aged 5-17 years with multiple sclerosis. Each CDR3 is given with its conserved first and last residue. A D gene is named only where the DNA matches it firmly. Clone sizes are given selectively: once, few, many, or a class where the clone is expanded.

>TRBJ2-7|few|-|TRBV12-3/TRBV12-4
TGTGCCAGCAGTTTTAACACAGGGCGGGTCGAGCAGTACTTC
CASSFNTGRVEQYF
>TRBJ2-7|many|TRBD1|TRBV7-6
TGTGCCAGCAGCTTGACAGGGTACGACCAAGCCTACGAGCAGTACTTC
CASSLTGYDQAYEQYF
>TRBJ1-2|-|-|TRBV18
TGTGCCAGCTCACCCGGGCGGACAGCCAACTATGGCTACACCTTC
CASSPGRTANYGYTF
>TRBJ1-5|-|-|TRBV12-3/TRBV12-4
TGTGCCAGCAGTCCCCTTCAGCAGCCCCAGCATTTT
CASSPLQQPQHF
>TRBJ2-3|-|TRBD1|TRBV10-3
TGTGCCATCAGTGGGGGGACAGGGGACACAGATACGCAGTATTTT
CAISGGTGDTDTQYF
>TRBJ1-1|-|-|TRBV7-9
TGTGCCAGCAGCTTATCAGGGTTACCTGAAGCTTTCTTT
CASSLSGLPEAFF
>TRBJ2-1|-|-|TRBV20-1
TGCAGTGCTAGTGGCCAACGGGAGCAGTTCTTC
CSASGQREQFF
>TRBJ1-5|few|-|TRBV3-1
TGTGCCAGCAGCCCAAGGGACTTCGAGGGTCAGCCCCAGCATTTT
CASSPRDFEGQPQHF
>TRBJ1-1|-|-|TRBV15
TGTGCCACCAGCAGGGGGAATGGGATTGCTTTCTTT
CATSRGNGIAFF
>TRBJ2-7|-|-|TRBV7-9
TGTGCCAGCAGCTCCGGGACTGGGCGGGCCTACGAGCAGTACTTC
CASSSGTGRAYEQYF
>TRBJ1-1|few|-|TRBV12-3/TRBV12-4
TGTGCCATCTCCCCTCGGATGAACACTGAAGCTTTCTTT
CAISPRMNTEAFF
>TRBJ2-3|once|TRBD2|TRBV7-3
TGTGCCACCCGAAGCGGGAGGTCAGATACGCAGTATTTT
CATRSGRSDTQYF
>TRBJ2-4|-|-|TRBV11-2
TGTGCCAGCAGCGAGGACATAGCCAAAAACATTCAGTACTTC
CASSEDIAKNIQYF
>TRBJ2-7|few|TRBD2|TRBV20-1
TGCAGTGCTAGAGCAGGTGCTAGCGGAGCTTACGAGCAGTACTTC
CSARAGASGAYEQYF
>TRBJ2-4|-|TRBD1|TRBV6-6
TGTGCCAGCAGTACTGGGGACAGATACGAAAGAAACATTCAGTACTTC
CASSTGDRYERNIQYF
>TRBJ1-4|-|-|TRBV21-1
TGTGCCAGCAGCGGGCCGGGGAGCGTAAAACTGTTTTTT
CASSGPGSVKLFF
>TRBJ2-7|-|-|TRBV5-8
TGTGCCGGCAGCCCCCCCGACGGGGACGAGCAGTACTTC
CAGSPPDGDEQYF
>TRBJ1-2|-|-|TRBV11-3
TGTGCCAGCAGCTTCAGGGACGGAGATGGCTACACCTTC
CASSFRDGDGYTF